The 3 T cell receptor beta chains below come from one sample, sequenced in a study of T cell repertoires in aging, cancer and after chemotherapy. Amplification of TCR beta used genomic DNA extracted from peripheral blood. Multiplex touch-down PCR with TRB-A/B primers amplified rearranged V-D-J TRB sequences. TCRdb used MiXCR to reprocess the multiplex PCR reads, holding one entry per CDR3 protein. This sample yields about 1,600 distinct CDR3 sequences, of which around 24% are seen a single time; 22% belongs to the top ten. The sample comprised blood. All receptors derive from a human donor with a solid tumor.

By share of the sample, this clonotype is medium-sized. V gene TRBV6-6 combines with J gene TRBJ2-3; D is possibly TRBD1 or TRBD2 (5 bases each). The CDR3 has 16 residues. V was cut by 6 bases and J by 2 bases, with 18 bases left in between. Germline CDR1 and CDR2: MNHNY and SVGAGI (reference sequence). The CDR3 sequence: CASSPRGRTSTDTQYF. The CDR3 DNA is TGTGCCAGCAGCCCCCGGGGACGGACGTCCACAGATACGCAGTATTTT.

This clonotype ranks as large. V gene TRBV29-1 combines with J gene TRBJ2-7, with TRBD2 matching 14 bases. CDR1 is SQVTM and CDR2 is ANQGSEA in the germline V gene. CDR3 size: 16 residues. Losses at the gene ends were 6 bases for V and 3 bases for J; bases not matched to a gene: 10. CDR3: CSVTPGTSGRNYEQYF. CDR3 nucleotide sequence: TGCAGCGTGACACCCGGGACTAGCGGGAGAAACTACGAGCAGTACTTC.

By share, this clonotype counts as large (0.1 to 1%). CDR3 amino acids: CASSLETGSAYF. As DNA, the CDR3 is TGTGCCAGCAGCTTAGAAACAGGGTCCGCATATTTT. V and J are TRBV11-3 and TRBJ1-3; D may be TRBD1 (6 bases). The CDR3 is 12 amino acids. The V and J ends lost 0 bases and 15 bases respectively, with 12 bases between them. In germline, CDR1 is SGHNT, CDR2 YENEEA.